This T cell receptor beta chain emerged from a study of identical twins (dated by TCRdb to about 2016). At the level of the whole study: To test whether fetal clonotypes persist, the study used deep sequencing on TCR alpha and beta repertoires from monozygotic twins, unrelated adults of various ages, and cord blood. Replicate twin experiments were performed at different times using different library preparation protocols to rule out contamination.

Details on this clonotype: Its antigen remains unidentified. Per-nucleotide qualities are absent, and no much larger clonotype sits a single base away.

The protocol used for the library was 5' RACE. For sequencing, an Illumina HiSeq 2000 was employed. Template switching introduced a universal primer binding site; the final cDNA contained a unique molecular identifier, enabling accurate counting of TCR cDNA molecules. Specific primers in the conserved constant-segment region were used to synthesize first-strand cDNA for the TCR alpha and beta chains. Each cDNA library was double barcoded, with a SMART-Mk sample barcode plus Illumina barcodes, to control for contamination. TruSeq adapter sequences and Illumina sample barcodes were added in two successive PCR steps. TCR alpha and beta cDNA libraries were sequenced on the Illumina HiSeq platform with custom primers. The authors' analysis ran thus. MiGEC processed the raw reads to extract unique molecular identifiers, while MiXCR was used to determine the CDR3 positions. Recombination models were inferred per individual with the repgenHMM and IGoR tools using an EM algorithm. Shared clonotypes were analyzed with the tcR package in R, and sharing was normalized by the product of cloneset sizes. To study raw recombination free of thymic and clonal selection effects, out-of-frame nonproductive sequences were analyzed. TCRdb trimmed public reads at Q25 via fastp, called clones via MiXCR and kept in-frame beta chains. For every CDR3 protein sequence, its rows merge into one entry that carries the most common genes and DNA. The V and J calls shown here were made by TCRdb, not taken from the authors' results. This sample gives about 340,000 distinct CDR3 sequences in total; approximately 8.7% of them show up just once. Over 7% of the sample goes to the ten largest clones.

The V end loses 3 bases and the J end loses 1 base, and a stretch of 9 bases separates them. Taken from cysteine to phenylalanine, the CDR3 has 15 residues. The kept DNA is CDR3 alone, 45 bases in frame from the first base. According to the germline V gene (reference sequence), CDR1 reads LNHDA and CDR2 reads SQIVND. All donors were healthy Caucasians. Three unrelated non-twin adults were additionally sequenced: a male aged 18 to 30, a male aged 50 to 59 and a female aged 50 to 59. Miltenyi CD45RO+ enrichment and human naive T-cell isolation kits were used to isolate memory (CD45RO+) and naive T cells from PBMC. General conclusions and limits of the study: In beta out-of-frame sequences, excess twin sharing was weaker, because having fewer shared sequences lowered the signal-to-noise ratio. Compared with coincidental sharing between unrelated individuals, out-of-frame TCR alpha sequences shared between twins had an excess of sequences with low generation probability. Abundant cord blood beta clonotypes had fewer insertions, young adult naive repertoires showed a similar but weaker trend, and memory repertoires showed no such trend. Zero-insertion analyses could be partly confounded by invariant T cells such as MAIT and iNKT, though diverse VJ usage argued against such confounding for most clonotypes. Because the same donors could not be followed over many years, conclusions were based on cross-sectional statistical analysis. Recombination models systematically underestimated out-of-frame TCR alpha sharing in monozygotic twins but agreed with sharing between unrelated individuals.

This TCR was sampled from a woman aged 45-60 years in good health. The chain employs TRBV19 and TRBJ2-2; a confident D gene designation cannot be given. Sample: naive T cells sorted from blood. This sample's cell subset or site label indicates: cells isolated with a human naive T-cell isolation kit. The bases are TGTGCCAGTAGTATGGTAGCAGTGAACACCGGGGAGCTGTTTTTT. Translated, this is CASSMVAVNTGELFF.